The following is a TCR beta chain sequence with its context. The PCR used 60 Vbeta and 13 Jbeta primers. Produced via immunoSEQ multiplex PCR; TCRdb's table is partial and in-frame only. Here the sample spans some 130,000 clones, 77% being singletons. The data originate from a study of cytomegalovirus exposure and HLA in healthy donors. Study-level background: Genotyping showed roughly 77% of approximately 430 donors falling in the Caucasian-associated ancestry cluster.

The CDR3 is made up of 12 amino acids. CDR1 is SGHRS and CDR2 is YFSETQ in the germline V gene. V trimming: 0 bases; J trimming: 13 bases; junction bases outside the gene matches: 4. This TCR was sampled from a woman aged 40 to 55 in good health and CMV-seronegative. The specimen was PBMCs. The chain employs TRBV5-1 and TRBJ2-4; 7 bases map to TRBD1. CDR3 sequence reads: CASSLGAGGQYF. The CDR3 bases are TGCGCCAGCAGCTTGGGGGCAGGGGGACAGTACTTC.